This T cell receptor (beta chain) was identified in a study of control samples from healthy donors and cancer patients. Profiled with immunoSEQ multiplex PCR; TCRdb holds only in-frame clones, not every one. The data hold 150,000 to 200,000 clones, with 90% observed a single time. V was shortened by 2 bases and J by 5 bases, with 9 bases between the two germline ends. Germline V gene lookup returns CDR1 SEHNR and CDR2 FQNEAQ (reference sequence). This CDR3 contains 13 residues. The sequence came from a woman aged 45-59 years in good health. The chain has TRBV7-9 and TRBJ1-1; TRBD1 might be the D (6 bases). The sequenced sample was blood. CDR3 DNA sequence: TGTGCCAGCAGCTTAAATAGGGGGACTGAAGCTTTCTTT. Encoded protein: CASSLNRGTEAFF.